This passage covers 11 T cell receptor beta chains from one sample sequenced in a study of resident and recirculating memory T cells in vitiligo. TCRdb's copy holds only in-frame clones and misses some; the assay was immunoSEQ multiplex PCR. The sample contains tens of thousands of clones, 80% to 95% of which appear only once. The material sequenced was blood. These receptors all stem from a male donor with vitiligo.

This chain uses TRBV7-2 with TRBJ1-6, with a possible D match to TRBD1 (5 bases). Per germline, CDR1 SGHTA and CDR2 FQGNSA. The CDR3 extends over 14 amino acids. Trimming shortened V by 2 bases and J by 10 bases, and 12 bases separated the two germline ends. The CDR3 DNA reads TGTGCCAGCAGCTTAAAGCGGGACGGGTCACCCCTCCACTTT. Translated, it gives CASSLKRDGSPLHF.

V and J are TRBV9 and TRBJ2-2, with TRBD2 matching 12 bases. This CDR3 is built from 18 residues. With V trimmed by 0 bases and J by 7 bases, 10 bases remained unmatched. CDR1 is SGDLS and CDR2 is YYNGEE in the germline V gene. The CDR3 here is CASSVATSGGSPYGELFF. CDR3 bases: TGTGCCAGCAGCGTAGCTACTAGCGGGGGGTCCCCCTACGGGGAGCTGTTTTTT.

As for this clone: Other DNA sequences within the sample encode an identical CDR3. The genes are TRBV29-1 and TRBJ2-3; a possible D gene is TRBD1 (7 bases). The CDR3 has 12 amino acids. The V and J ends lost 4 bases and 5 bases respectively, with 10 bases between them. Germline loops: CDR1 SQVTM, CDR2 ANQGSEA. The CDR3 region is CSVGQGGDTQYF. The CDR3 DNA sequence: TGCAGCGTTGGACAGGGAGGAGATACGCAGTATTTT.

This clone was detected once. The chain couples TRBV10-3 to TRBJ2-7, with D unclear. This CDR3 comprises 15 residues. V lost 6 bases and J lost 1, with 16 bases in between. Germline loops: CDR1 ENHRY, CDR2 SYGVKD. The CDR3 bases are TGTGCCATCAGGGCGGCCTCCCCGCTTTCCTACGAGCAGTACTTC. This gives the protein CAIRAASPLSYEQYF.

The rearrangement links TRBV2 to TRBJ2-7, with a tentative D call TRBD2 (5 bases). V shed 7 bases and J shed 0 bases, with 7 bases lying between them. This CDR3 spans 12 amino acids. Germline lookup yields CDR1 SNHLY and CDR2 FYNNEI. Here the CDR3 DNA reads TGTGCCAGCACCGGGGACTCCTACGAGCAGTACTTC. It codes for CASTGDSYEQYF.

The chain links TRBV6-5 to TRBJ1-6; TRBD1 might be the D (5 bases). In germline, CDR1 is MNHEY, CDR2 SVGAGI. V was clipped by 6 bases and J by 2 bases, with 11 bases between them. The CDR3 is made up of 15 amino acids. DNA of the CDR3: TGTGCCAGCAGGCTAGGGGTAGCCTATAATTCACCCCTCCACTTT. Translation gives CASRLGVAYNSPLHF.

The J gene is TRBJ1-2, the V gene TRBV2; TRBD1 agrees at 7 bases. Germline assignment: CDR1 SNHLY and CDR2 FYNNEI. Trimming took 0 bases from V and 4 from J; bases not matched to a gene: 5. CDR3 length equals 15 residues. The DNA of the CDR3 is TGTGCCAGCAGTGAAGCGTACAGGGGACTCTATGGCTACACCTTC. Encoded protein: CASSEAYRGLYGYTF.

The chain has TRBV5-1 and TRBJ1-6; D is unresolved. The germline gives CDR1 SGHRS, CDR2 YFSETQ. Trimming took off 4 bases at V and 7 bases at J, with 12 bases between the two ends. The CDR3 consists of 14 residues. For the CDR3, the DNA is TGCGCCAGCAGCCTCTCCGGCGGGAATTCACCCCTCCACTTT. Translated: CASSLSGGNSPLHF.

The V and J genes are TRBV2 and TRBJ1-2; D is undetermined. Germline V gene sequence: CDR1 SNHLY, CDR2 FYNNEI. The CDR3 contains 12 residues. The V gene lost 2 bases and the J gene lost 11 bases, with 12 bases spanning the gap. CDR3 in amino acids: CASSELDKQYTF. The CDR3, as DNA: TGTGCCAGCAGTGAACTTGACAAGCAATACACCTTC.

This sequence joins TRBV7-9 and TRBJ2-1; D is ambiguous. The length of the CDR3 is 15 residues. Germline assignment: CDR1 SEHNR and CDR2 FQNEAQ (reference sequence). Trimming removed 1 base from V and 2 bases from J, with 9 bases in between. CDR3 residues: CASSLGPYPYNEQFF. The CDR3 DNA is TGTGCCAGCAGCTTAGGCCCCTATCCCTACAATGAGCAGTTCTTC.

The chain recombines TRBV6-5 with TRBJ1-6; the D gene is possibly TRBD1 (6 bases). Germline values: CDR1 MNHEY, CDR2 SVGAGI. The CDR3 runs 14 residues. V shed 2 bases and J shed 6 bases, with 8 bases lying between them. In DNA, the CDR3 is TGTGCCAGCAGTTACGGACAGATTAATTCACCCCTCCACTTT. Translated, it gives CASSYGQINSPLHF.